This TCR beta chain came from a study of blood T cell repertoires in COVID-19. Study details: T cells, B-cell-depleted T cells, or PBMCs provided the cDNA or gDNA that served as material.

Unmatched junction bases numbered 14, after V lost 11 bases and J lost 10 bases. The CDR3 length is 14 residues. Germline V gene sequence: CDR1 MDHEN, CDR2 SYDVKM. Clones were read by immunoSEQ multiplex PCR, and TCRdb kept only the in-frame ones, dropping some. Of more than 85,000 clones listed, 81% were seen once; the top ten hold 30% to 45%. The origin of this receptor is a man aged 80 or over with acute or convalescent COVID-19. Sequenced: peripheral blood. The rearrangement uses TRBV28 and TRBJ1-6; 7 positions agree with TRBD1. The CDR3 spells CASALTGERSPLHF. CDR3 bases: TGTGCCTCCGCCTTAACAGGGGAGAGATCACCCCTCCACTTT. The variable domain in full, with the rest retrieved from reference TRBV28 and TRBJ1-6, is DVKVTQSSRYLVKRTGEKVFLECVQDMDHENMFWYRQDPGLGLRLIYFSYDVKMKEKGDIPEGYSVSREKKERFSLILESASTNQTSMYLCASALTGERSPLHFGNGTRLTVT.